These 14 T cell receptor beta chains came from one sample sequenced in a study of cytomegalovirus exposure and HLA in healthy donors. The PCR used 60 Vbeta and 13 Jbeta primers. Produced via immunoSEQ multiplex PCR; TCRdb's table is partial and in-frame only. Here the sample spans some 150,000 clones, approximately 80% being singletons. Sequencing was done on a sample of PBMCs. These receptors were obtained from a man aged 25 to 40 in good health and CMV-seronegative.

This chain joins TRBV9 and TRBJ2-5; 8 positions match TRBD1. Germline CDR1 is SGDLS and CDR2 is YYNGEE. The CDR3 covers 14 residues. V shed 2 bases, J shed 5 bases, and the junction held 5 bases outside the gene matches. The CDR3 protein is CASSVDRGSETQYF. DNA for the CDR3: TGTGCCAGCAGCGTTGACAGGGGATCGGAGACCCAGTACTTC.

V usage is TRBV5-4 and J usage is TRBJ2-7; 7 positions match TRBD1. CDR3 length equals 13 residues. The germline CDR1 and CDR2 sequences are SGHNT and YYREEE (reference sequence). The V and J ends lost 3 bases and 7 bases, in that order; junction bases with no gene match: 7. The CDR3 spells CASSWTGREEQYF. CDR3 in DNA: TGTGCCAGCAGCTGGACAGGTCGGGAAGAGCAGTACTTC.

This chain connects TRBV19 to TRBJ1-5, with D possibly matching TRBD1 (6 bases). Trimming left V 4 bases short and J 4 bases short, with 17 bases between. CDR1 LNHDA and CDR2 SQIVND come from the germline V gene (reference sequence). The CDR3 length is 16 residues. DNA for the CDR3: TGTGCCAGTAGTAACGGCTACAGGGATGAAAATCAGCCCCAGCATTTT. Its protein product is CASSNGYRDENQPQHF.

This chain connects TRBV28 to TRBJ1-6; no definite D call. CDR3 length: 16 residues. V was shortened by 3 bases and J by 0 bases, with 9 bases between the two germline ends. Per germline, CDR1 MDHEN and CDR2 SYDVKM. The CDR3 DNA reads as TGTGCCAGCAGTTTTAGACGGAGCTCCTATAATTCACCCCTCCACTTT. Translation: CASSFRRSSYNSPLHF.

The chain has TRBV7-3 and TRBJ2-5; 10 bases map to TRBD1. The CDR3 sequence is 14 residues long. The V gene end was trimmed by 5 bases and the J gene end by 4 bases; junction bases not matched to a gene: 4. Looked up from germline, CDR1 is SGHTA and CDR2 is FQGTGA. CDR3 sequence (DNA): TGTGCCAGCAGCCCGACAGGGGGCGGAGAGACCCAGTACTTC. Encoded protein: CASSPTGGGETQYF.

J is TRBJ1-1 and V is TRBV28; D remains unclear. Per the germline V gene, CDR1 is MDHEN and CDR2 is SYDVKM. Deletions cut 3 bases from V and 5 bases from J, with 7 bases between. The CDR3 has 12 residues. The CDR3, as DNA: TGTGCCAGCAGTTTTTCTAAAACTGAAGCTTTCTTT. Translation gives CASSFSKTEAFF.

The rearrangement joins TRBV30 to TRBJ2-3; the match to TRBD2 covers 7 bases. The V gene end was trimmed by 0 bases and the J gene end by 3 bases; junction bases not matched to a gene: 15. There are 18 residues in the CDR3. Germline values: CDR1 GTSNPN, CDR2 SVGIG (reference sequence). This CDR3 is CAWSVRGGGIIGTDTQYF. The CDR3 DNA reads as TGTGCCTGGAGTGTACGAGGCGGGGGAATAATAGGGACAGATACGCAGTATTTT. Combining the CDR3 with reference TRBV30 and TRBJ2-3 gives the whole variable domain SQTIHQWPATLVQPVGSPLSLECTVEGTSNPNLYWYRQAAGRGLQLLFYSVGIGQISSEVPQNLSASRPQDRQFILSSKKLLLSDSGFYLCAWSVRGGGIIGTDTQYFGPGTRLTVL.

J is TRBJ2-5 and V is TRBV4-1, with a tentative D call TRBD1 (5 bases). V gave up 4 bases and J gave up 4 bases, with 10 bases separating them. Germline V gene sequence: CDR1 MGHRA, CDR2 YSYEKL. This CDR3 contains 13 residues. The CDR3 here is CASSPGLPETQYF. The CDR3 DNA reads as TGCGCCAGCAGCCCAGGGTTACCAGAGACCCAGTACTTC.

This clone was observed a handful of times. The chain links TRBV5-6 to TRBJ2-7; a weak D match, TRBD2 (6 bases). With 0 bases removed from V and 5 bases from J, the gap between germline ends came to 9 bases. Germline assignment: CDR1 SGHDT and CDR2 YYEEEE. This CDR3 has 13 residues. CDR3 protein: CASSLAGGNEQYF. The CDR3 region has the DNA TGTGCCAGCAGCTTGGCCGGAGGGAACGAGCAGTACTTC.

CDR3 residues: CARTQGSYGYTF. The CDR3 DNA sequence: TGTGCCCGAACCCAGGGGTCCTATGGCTACACCTTC. The J gene is TRBJ1-2, the V gene TRBV30, with D perhaps TRBD1 (6 bases). V lost 8 bases and J lost 4, with 14 bases in between. The CDR3 is 12 residues long. Germline V CDR1 and CDR2: GTSNPN, SVGIG (reference sequence). Filled out from reference TRBV30 and TRBJ1-2, the complete variable domain reads SQTIHQWPATLVQPVGSPLSLECTVEGTSNPNLYWYRQAAGRGLQLLFYSVGIGQISSEVPQNLSASRPQDRQFILSSKKLLLSDSGFYLCARTQGSYGYTFGSGTRLTVV.

The chain carries TRBV7-8 and TRBJ2-3; D perhaps matches TRBD2 (6 bases). This CDR3 has 14 residues. Germline values: CDR1 SGHVS, CDR2 FQNEAQ. Trimming pared 5 bases from V and 2 bases from J, leaving 11 bases between. The CDR3 DNA is TGTGCCAGCAGCCCCGGAGGGCCCACAGATACGCAGTATTTT. Protein product: CASSPGGPTDTQYF.

The CDR3, as DNA: TGCGCCAGCAGCACTACAGGGGGCTCGGAGTTCTTC. Translated, it gives CASSTTGGSEFF. The J gene is TRBJ2-1, the V gene TRBV5-1; TRBD1 matches 9 bases. V lost 4 bases to trimming and J lost 14 bases; unmatched junction nucleotides: 7. The CDR3 runs to 12 residues. CDR1 SGHRS and CDR2 YFSETQ come from the germline V gene.

The V call is TRBV7-3, the J call TRBJ2-5; the D gene is possibly TRBD2 (6 bases). From germline, CDR1 is SGHTA and CDR2 FQGTGA. V dropped 5 bases and J dropped 1 base, with 8 bases sitting between them. CDR3 length: 13 amino acids. As DNA, the CDR3 is TGTGCCAGCAGCCTGGGACTCCAAGAGACCCAGTACTTC. This codes for CASSLGLQETQYF.

CDR3 sequence: CASSLDGVSQPQHF. CDR3 in DNA: TGTGCCAGCAGCTTGGACGGGGTTTCTCAGCCCCAGCATTTT. The V call is TRBV5-4, the J call TRBJ1-5; D call uncertain. The CDR3 is 14 residues long. Germline V CDR1 and CDR2: SGHNT, YYREEE (reference sequence). V lost 0 bases and J 6 bases, leaving 10 bases between the germline ends.